Detailed here is one T cell receptor (beta chain). The data stem from a study of cytomegalovirus exposure and HLA in healthy donors. A multiplex PCR was run with 60 Vbeta primers and 13 Jbeta primers. Assay: immunoSEQ multiplex PCR; the TCRdb copy retains only in-frame clones and omits some. Of over 70,000 clones in the sample, approximately 74% were seen once. The germline V gene has CDR1 MGHDK and CDR2 SYGVNS. V was clipped by 6 bases and J by 11 bases; unmatched bases: 5. The CDR3 contains 13 residues. V and J are TRBV25-1 and TRBJ1-4; the match to TRBD1 covers 11 bases. Material: PBMCs. The origin of this receptor is a man aged 25 to 40 in good health and CMV-seropositive. This chain's CDR3 is CASRGQGVEKLFF. The CDR3 nucleotides read TGTGCCAGCAGGGGACAGGGGGTTGAGAAACTGTTTTTT.